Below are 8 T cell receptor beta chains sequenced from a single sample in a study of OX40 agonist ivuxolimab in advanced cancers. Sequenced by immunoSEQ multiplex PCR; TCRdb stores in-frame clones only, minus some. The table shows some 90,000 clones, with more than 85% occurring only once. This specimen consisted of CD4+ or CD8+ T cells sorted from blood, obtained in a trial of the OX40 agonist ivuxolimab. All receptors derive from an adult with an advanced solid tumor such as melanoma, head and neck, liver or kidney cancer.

The chain's CDR3 is CASSHLGRRELFF. The CDR3 DNA sequence: TGCGCCAGCAGCCATCTCGGCCGGAGGGAGCTGTTTTTT. The rearrangement links TRBV4-3 to TRBJ2-2, with D unresolved. V gave up 3 bases and J gave up 9 bases, with 11 bases separating them. Germline CDR1 reads LGHNA; CDR2 reads YSLEER. This CDR3 comprises 13 residues.

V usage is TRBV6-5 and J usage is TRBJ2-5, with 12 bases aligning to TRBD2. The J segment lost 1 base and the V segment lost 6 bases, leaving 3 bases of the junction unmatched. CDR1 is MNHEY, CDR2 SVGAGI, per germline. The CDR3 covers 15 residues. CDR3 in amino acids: CASRLAGGTQETQYF. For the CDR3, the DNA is TGTGCCAGCAGACTAGCGGGAGGCACCCAAGAGACCCAGTACTTC.

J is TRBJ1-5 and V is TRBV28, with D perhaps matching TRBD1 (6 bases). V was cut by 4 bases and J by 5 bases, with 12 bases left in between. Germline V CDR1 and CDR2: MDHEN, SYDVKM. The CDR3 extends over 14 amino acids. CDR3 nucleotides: TGTGCCAGCAGTTCCCGGGGGGGCGATCAGCCCCAGCATTTT. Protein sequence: CASSSRGGDQPQHF.

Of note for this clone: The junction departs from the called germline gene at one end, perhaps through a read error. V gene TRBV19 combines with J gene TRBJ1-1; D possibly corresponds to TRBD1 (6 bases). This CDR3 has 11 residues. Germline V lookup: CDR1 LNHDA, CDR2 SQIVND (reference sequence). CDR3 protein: CASSIGGDTIF. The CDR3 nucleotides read TGTGCCAGTAGTATAGGAGGGGACACCATCTTT.

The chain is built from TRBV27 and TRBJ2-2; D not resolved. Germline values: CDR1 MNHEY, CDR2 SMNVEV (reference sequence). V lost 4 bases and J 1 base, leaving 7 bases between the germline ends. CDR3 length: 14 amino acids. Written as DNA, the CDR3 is TGTGCCAGCAGTTCGGGTTGGAACACCGGGGAGCTGTTTTTT. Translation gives CASSSGWNTGELFF.

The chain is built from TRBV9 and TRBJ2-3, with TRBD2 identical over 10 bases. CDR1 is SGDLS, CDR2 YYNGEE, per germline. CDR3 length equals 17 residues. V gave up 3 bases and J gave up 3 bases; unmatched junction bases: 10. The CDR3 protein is CASSGGRTSGLTDTQYF. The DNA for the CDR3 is TGTGCCAGCAGCGGGGGGAGGACTAGCGGACTAACAGATACGCAGTATTTT. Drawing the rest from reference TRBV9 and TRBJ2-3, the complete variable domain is DSGVTQTPKHLITATGQRVTLRCSPRSGDLSVYWYQQSLDQGLQFLIQYYNGEERAKGNILERFSAQQFPDLHSELNLSSLELGDSALYFCASSGGRTSGLTDTQYFGPGTRLTVL.

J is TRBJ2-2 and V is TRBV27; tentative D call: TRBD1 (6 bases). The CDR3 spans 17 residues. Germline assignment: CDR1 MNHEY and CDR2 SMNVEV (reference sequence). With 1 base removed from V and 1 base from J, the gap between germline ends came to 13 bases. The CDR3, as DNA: TGTGCCAGCAGTTTATACTCGGGACACAAGAACACCGGGGAGCTGTTTTTT. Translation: CASSLYSGHKNTGELFF.

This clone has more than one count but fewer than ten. As DNA, the CDR3 is TGTGCCAGCAGTCCAATCGCCGGCTATGGCTACACCTTC. As protein: CASSPIAGYGYTF. The chain couples TRBV27 to TRBJ1-2; no clear D gene. Looked up from germline, CDR1 is MNHEY and CDR2 is SMNVEV (reference sequence). Trimming removed 5 bases at V and 4 bases at J, with 11 bases between. The CDR3 extends over 13 amino acids.